Presented here are 15 T cell receptor beta chains from one specimen sequenced in a study of Tregs in tolerant kidney transplant recipients. Assay: immunoSEQ multiplex PCR; the TCRdb copy retains only in-frame clones and omits some. The sample consists of around 120,000 clones, roughly 92% of them appearing once. The sequenced sample consisted of CD4+ T cells from blood. Receptors originate from a human donor in good health.

The rearrangement links TRBV28 to TRBJ1-1; TRBD1 matches at 9 bases. This CDR3 spans 15 amino acids. Germline loops: CDR1 MDHEN, CDR2 SYDVKM. V gave up 8 bases and J gave up 0 bases; unmatched junction bases: 7. The CDR3 DNA is TGTGCCAGCCAGACAGGGGGGACCATGAACACTGAAGCTTTCTTT. Its protein product is CASQTGGTMNTEAFF.

The chain joins TRBV7-9 to TRBJ1-1; D is uncertain. The CDR3 covers 11 residues. Trimming removed 1 base from V and 5 bases from J, with 2 bases in between. Germline assignment: CDR1 SEHNR and CDR2 FQNEAQ (reference sequence). The CDR3 DNA sequence: TGTGCCAGCAGCTTAGAGACTGAAGCTTTCTTT. Translating gives CASSLETEAFF.

The CDR3 DNA sequence: TGTGCCAGCTCACGATTGGGACAAGATGAAGCTTTCTTT. It encodes CASSRLGQDEAFF. The chain recombines TRBV18 with TRBJ1-1; D is perhaps TRBD1 (6 bases). This CDR3 spans 13 amino acids. Per germline, CDR1 KGHSH and CDR2 LQKENI. V dropped 4 bases and J dropped 7 bases, with 13 bases sitting between them.

V and J are TRBV6-5 and TRBJ1-5, with D maybe TRBD1 (5 bases). The CDR3 sequence is 15 residues long. Germline V gene data show CDR1 as MNHEY and CDR2 as SVGAGI. Trimming left V 0 bases short and J 7 bases short, with 13 bases between. The DNA of the CDR3 is TGTGCCAGCAGTTACTCGTACGGGGGGGAACAGCCCCAGCATTTT. This translates into CASSYSYGGEQPQHF.

Only one count was recorded for this clone. The genes are TRBV6-6 and TRBJ1-1; maybe TRBD1 (6 bases). CDR1 and CDR2 (germline): MNHNY, SVGAGI (reference sequence). The CDR3 totals 16 residues. The ends were cut back, 2 bases at V and 4 bases at J, with 17 bases in the middle. The CDR3, as DNA: TGTGCCAGCAGTTACGGACGGGGGGCGGAGGGCACTGAAGCTTTCTTT. Protein: CASSYGRGAEGTEAFF.

The V gene is TRBV6-5, the J gene TRBJ1-2, with D perhaps TRBD1 (6 bases). CDR1 is MNHEY, CDR2 SVGAGI, per germline. V was clipped by 11 bases and J by 10 bases, with 17 bases between them. The CDR3 runs 11 residues. The CDR3 protein is CAVRQDRLYTF. The CDR3 DNA is TGTGCCGTTCGACAGGATAGACTCTACACCTTC.

The rearrangement joins TRBV6-1 to TRBJ1-2; TRBD1 matches 10 bases. The V gene end was trimmed by 6 bases and the J gene end by 5 bases; junction bases not matched to a gene: 6. The CDR3 is made up of 14 amino acids. Germline V gene sequence: CDR1 MNHNS, CDR2 SASEGT. The chain's CDR3 is CASRATGGSYGYTF. Written as DNA, the CDR3 is TGTGCCAGCAGGGCGACAGGGGGCAGTTATGGCTACACCTTC.

The chain is built from TRBV9 and TRBJ2-5; 12 bases align to TRBD2. The CDR3 runs to 18 residues. V dropped 3 bases and J dropped 4; count of bases not matched to a gene: 13. Germline values: CDR1 SGDLS, CDR2 YYNGEE. This chain's CDR3 is CASSASGLAGGPGETQYF. The CDR3 nucleotides are TGTGCCAGCAGCGCATCGGGGCTAGCGGGGGGGCCGGGAGAGACCCAGTACTTC. The whole variable domain, filled in from reference TRBV9 and TRBJ2-5, reads DSGVTQTPKHLITATGQRVTLRCSPRSGDLSVYWYQQSLDQGLQFLIQYYNGEERAKGNILERFSAQQFPDLHSELNLSSLELGDSALYFCASSASGLAGGPGETQYFGPGTRLLVL.

This chain joins TRBV21-1 and TRBJ2-5; the D call of TRBD1 is as the table states it, not checked on the DNA. TRBV21-1 is marked as a pseudogene. The CDR3 extends over 15 amino acids. This chain's CDR3 is CASSLGKGAGETQYF. CDR3 DNA sequence: TGTGCCAGCAGCCTGGGAAAGGGGGCTGGCGAGACCCAGTACTTC.

CDR3 loop: CASSVAPWEKGASSYNEQFF. The CDR3, as DNA: TGTGCCAGCAGCGTAGCTCCATGGGAGAAGGGCGCTAGCTCCTACAATGAGCAGTTCTTC. The genes are TRBV9 and TRBJ2-1; TRBD2 might be the D (5 bases). CDR1 SGDLS and CDR2 YYNGEE come from the germline V gene. CDR3 size: 20 residues. Between the trimmed V and J ends, which lost 0 bases and 0 bases, there was a span of 22 bases.

This chain uses TRBV7-2 with TRBJ1-4; D is unclear. V was clipped by 1 base and J by 3 bases, with 9 bases between them. The CDR3 is 15 amino acids. In germline, CDR1 is SGHTA, CDR2 FQGNSA. CDR3 in DNA: TGTGCCAGCAGCTTAGGCGGTGGACCTAATGAAAAACTGTTTTTT. Its translation is CASSLGGGPNEKLFF.

This clone was counted a single time. The chain carries TRBV6-1 and TRBJ2-3; no definite D call. Per germline, CDR1 MNHNS and CDR2 SASEGT. V was clipped by 2 bases and J by 4 bases, with 13 bases between them. This CDR3 comprises 15 residues. The CDR3 loop reads CASSESPVRSDTQYF. The CDR3 bases are TGTGCCAGCAGTGAAAGCCCCGTCCGTTCAGATACGCAGTATTTT.

The chain joins TRBV5-4 to TRBJ2-3, with 14 bases matching TRBD2. V lost 3 bases, J lost 3 bases, and 3 bases stayed unmatched. The germline V gene has CDR1 SGHNT and CDR2 YYREEE (reference sequence). The CDR3 length is 16 residues. The CDR3 protein is CASSSGLAGVTDTQYF. The CDR3 DNA reads as TGTGCCAGCAGCTCGGGACTAGCGGGAGTAACAGATACGCAGTATTTT.

The chain has TRBV6-6 and TRBJ1-2; TRBD1 matches at 7 bases. The V and J ends lost 7 bases and 5 bases, in that order; junction bases with no gene match: 4. This CDR3 contains 12 residues. Germline CDR1 and CDR2: MNHNY and SVGAGI (reference sequence). In nucleotides, the CDR3 is TGTGCCAGCACGCAGGGGGTATATGGCTACACCTTC. Encoded protein: CASTQGVYGYTF.

This clone showed up just once. The chain recombines TRBV6-5 with TRBJ2-7; 8 bases map to TRBD2. CDR1 is MNHEY, CDR2 SVGAGI, per germline. This CDR3 is built from 13 residues. The trim removed 5 bases at V and 2 bases at J, leaving 2 bases unmatched. CDR3 region: CASSKAGAYEQYF. The CDR3 DNA is TGTGCCAGCAGTAAAGCGGGGGCCTACGAGCAGTACTTC.